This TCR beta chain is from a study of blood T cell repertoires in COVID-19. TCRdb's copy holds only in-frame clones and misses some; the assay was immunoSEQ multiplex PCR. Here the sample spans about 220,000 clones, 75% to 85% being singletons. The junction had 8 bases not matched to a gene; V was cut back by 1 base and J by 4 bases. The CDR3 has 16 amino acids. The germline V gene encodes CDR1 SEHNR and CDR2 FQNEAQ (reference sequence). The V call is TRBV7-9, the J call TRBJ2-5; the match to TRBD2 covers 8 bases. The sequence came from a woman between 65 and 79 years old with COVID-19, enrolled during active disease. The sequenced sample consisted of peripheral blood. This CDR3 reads CASSLEGAGAAETQYF. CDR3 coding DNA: TGTGCCAGCAGCTTAGAGGGAGCGGGAGCGGCAGAGACCCAGTACTTC.